Following are 10 T cell receptor beta chains from one sample sequenced in a study of blood T cell repertoires in COVID-19. The repertoire was sequenced with immunoSEQ multiplex PCR; TCRdb's copy has only in-frame clones and lacks some. Here the sample spans about 220,000 clones, 82% being singletons. The sequenced sample was PBMCs or T cells enriched from blood (not recorded which). These receptors all stem from a woman aged 55-75 years who had recovered from COVID-19.

The J gene is TRBJ2-5, the V gene TRBV5-1, with TRBD1 identical over 9 bases. Germline-derived CDR1 and CDR2 are SGHRS and YFSETQ. There are 14 residues in the CDR3. V lost 0 bases, J lost 5 bases, and 2 bases stayed unmatched. This CDR3 is CASSLGDRVETQYF. The CDR3 DNA follows: TGCGCCAGCAGCTTGGGGGACAGGGTGGAGACCCAGTACTTC.

This chain uses TRBV7-9 with TRBJ2-1; TRBD2 matches 8 bases. Germline V gene lookup returns CDR1 SEHNR and CDR2 FQNEAQ (reference sequence). This CDR3 is built from 14 residues. Trimming cost V 9 bases and J 7 bases; bases outside gene matches: 11. CDR3 nucleotide sequence: TGTGCCAGTAAACGGAGCGGGAGTGGGAATGAGCAGTTCTTC. Amino acid sequence: CASKRSGSGNEQFF.

This sequence joins TRBV3-1 (or the pseudogene TRBV3-2) and TRBJ2-7, with D maybe TRBD2 (5 bases). The germline V gene has CDR1 LGHDT and CDR2 YNNKEL (reference sequence). The V gene lost 1 base and the J gene lost 3 bases, with 13 bases spanning the gap. The CDR3 is made up of 15 amino acids. CDR3: CASSQVKGLVYEQYF. CDR3 coding DNA: TGTGCCAGCAGCCAAGTCAAAGGACTTGTCTACGAGCAGTACTTC.

The chain carries TRBV6-5 and TRBJ1-2; possible D gene TRBD1, 5 bases. Trimming pared 9 bases from V and 4 bases from J, leaving 18 bases between. Germline CDR1 and CDR2: MNHEY and SVGAGI. This CDR3 has 14 residues. The CDR3 region has the DNA TGTGCCAGGGGCCTCGGCAGGGTGTTCTATGGCTACACCTTC. This sequence encodes CARGLGRVFYGYTF.

The chain has TRBV25-1 and TRBJ2-5; 8 bases are shared with TRBD1. This CDR3 has 14 amino acids. Germline V gene lookup returns CDR1 MGHDK and CDR2 SYGVNS. V gave up 6 bases and J gave up 4 bases; unmatched junction bases: 7. The DNA of the CDR3 is TGTGCCAGCAGCTCAGGGGGCGCGGGAGAGACCCAGTACTTC. Its translation: CASSSGGAGETQYF. The full variable domain, in which reference TRBV25-1 and TRBJ2-5 provide the parts outside the CDR3, is EADIYQTPRYLVIGTGKKITLECSQTMGHDKMYWYQQDPGMELHLIHYSYGVNSTEKGDLSSESTVSRIRTEHFPLTLESARPSHTSQYLCASSSGGAGETQYFGPGTRLLVL.

This clone was found a few times. The genes are TRBV9 and TRBJ1-3; D is possibly TRBD1 (5 bases). Trimming pared 4 bases from V and 1 base from J, leaving 12 bases between. Germline-derived CDR1 and CDR2 are SGDLS and YYNGEE. CDR3 length: 15 residues. The CDR3 sequence: CASSSGIASGNTIYF. The DNA of the CDR3 is TGTGCCAGCAGCTCAGGGATTGCGTCTGGAAACACCATATATTTT.

The V gene is TRBV30, the J gene TRBJ1-2; 10 bases match TRBD1. This CDR3 has 14 residues. Trimming took 4 bases from V and 4 from J; bases not matched to a gene: 6. Germline V gene sequence: CDR1 GTSNPN, CDR2 SVGIG (reference sequence). The CDR3 bases are TGTGCCTGGACCAGACAGGGGGCCGTCTATGGCTACACCTTC. This gives the protein CAWTRQGAVYGYTF.

The V gene is TRBV19, the J gene TRBJ1-2, with D perhaps TRBD1 (5 bases). Germline loops: CDR1 LNHDA, CDR2 SQIVND (reference sequence). Trimming left V 3 bases short and J 0 bases short, with 17 bases between. This CDR3 comprises 17 residues. The CDR3 reads CASSIGQGGYSNYGYTF. The CDR3, as DNA: TGTGCCAGTAGTATTGGGCAGGGAGGCTACTCTAACTATGGCTACACCTTC.

J is TRBJ1-1 and V is TRBV20-1; the D gene is possibly TRBD1 (5 bases). The CDR3 totals 13 residues. The ends were cut back, 3 bases at V and 11 bases at J, with 19 bases in the middle. CDR1 is DFQATT, CDR2 SNEGSKA, per germline (reference sequence). Written as DNA, the CDR3 is TGCAGTGCTAGTGGGGGGGAGGCGGAAATGGCTTTCTTT. Translation: CSASGGEAEMAFF.

Notes on this clone: One end of the junction does not line up with germline, which may come from a read error. The chain carries TRBV20-1 and TRBJ1-2; no clear D. Looked up from germline, CDR1 is DFQATT and CDR2 is SNEGSKA (reference sequence). The CDR3 covers 14 residues. The CDR3 nucleotides read TGCAGCGCTAGTAACAGAATGGGCCTCTATGGCTACACCTTC. Amino acid sequence: CSASNRMGLYGYTF.